This TCR beta chain was captured in a study of blood T cell repertoires in COVID-19. Whole-study context: Whether acute or convalescent, the COVID-19 samples came from the United States, Italy and Spain. PBMCs, B-cell-depleted T cells, or T cells provided the cDNA or gDNA that made up the material.

V was pared by 1 base and J by 6 bases, with 7 bases between. The CDR3 contains 14 residues. The germline CDR1 and CDR2 sequences are MGHRA and YSYEKL. Patients in Seattle were enrolled during active infection, then followed longitudinally. Original data processing: From reference gene primer amplification, estimates of nucleated cell counts were derived. The assay was immunoSEQ multiplex PCR, and TCRdb's table has in-frame clones only and misses some. That table supplies the V and J calls and clone size; D and trimming were determined from the DNA. The table records about 290,000 clones, 85% to 90% of them present only once.

The sequence was collected from a woman aged 30 to 39 with COVID-19, enrolled during active disease. Sequencing was done on a sample of peripheral blood. J is TRBJ1-6 and V is TRBV4-1; D not certain. The chain's CDR3 is CASSQVLANSPLHF. DNA for the CDR3: TGCGCCAGCAGCCAAGTTTTGGCTAATTCACCCCTCCACTTT.